Included here is one T cell receptor beta chain sequence, with context. Here immunoSEQ multiplex PCR was the method, and the copy in TCRdb shows in-frame clones only, minus some. The table shows 740,000 or so clones, with around 78% occurring only once. The data stem from a study of shared clonotypes between healthy human individuals. V shed 2 bases and J shed 0 bases, with 13 bases lying between them. CDR1 GTSNPN and CDR2 SVGIG come from the germline V gene (reference sequence). This CDR3 is 15 amino acids long. V usage is TRBV30 and J usage is TRBJ1-1; D is undetermined. The receptor comes from a woman aged 25 to 39 in good health. The sample consisted of memory CD4+ T cells sorted from blood. The subset here: CD45RA-negative fraction. The CDR3 here is CAWSSIGIMNTEAFF. In DNA, the CDR3 is TGTGCCTGGAGTTCCATCGGGATTATGAACACTGAAGCTTTCTTT. Drawing the rest from reference TRBV30 and TRBJ1-1, the complete variable domain is SQTIHQWPATLVQPVGSPLSLECTVEGTSNPNLYWYRQAAGRGLQLLFYSVGIGQISSEVPQNLSASRPQDRQFILSSKKLLLSDSGFYLCAWSSIGIMNTEAFFGQGTRLTVV.